The clone carrying this T cell receptor beta chain appeared many times. TCRdb's table, derived via immunoSEQ multiplex PCR, lists solely in-frame clones and lacks some. This sample carries roughly 62,000 clones, roughly 80% of them seen once, and the ten largest clones take 15% to 20%. The sample comes from a study of blood T cell repertoires in COVID-19. Germline V gives CDR1 LNHDA, CDR2 SQIVND (reference sequence). The CDR3 extends over 16 amino acids. With 2 bases clipped from V and 5 bases from J, the junction kept 9 bases outside the gene matches. The sequence was obtained from a man aged 60-69 years with acute or convalescent COVID-19. Sequencing was performed on peripheral blood. The chain couples TRBV19 to TRBJ2-7; 10 bases agree with TRBD1. The CDR3 loop reads CASSIQKGTGEHEQYF. The CDR3 coding sequence is TGTGCCAGTAGTATACAAAAGGGGACAGGGGAGCACGAGCAGTACTTC.